The 32 T cell receptor beta chains presented below share a single source sample, sequenced in a study of T cells in localized non-small cell lung cancer (dated by TCRdb to about 2020). Library method: the immunoSEQ multiplex PCR assay. TCRdb's version of the immuneACCESS table is confined to in-frame rearrangements and falls short of the full clone set. An unresolved V gene accounts for under half of the shortfall where checked; the remainder is of unknown origin. This sample gives 35,000 to 50,000 clones in total; around 90% of them show up just once. The top ten clones comprise about 11% of the sample. The sequenced sample was PBMCs, obtained before any cancer treatment. Every receptor here comes from a woman between 35 and 75 years old with stage II lung adenocarcinoma.

The V and J genes are TRBV5-4 and TRBJ2-4, with TRBD2 matching 9 bases. V was pared by 0 bases and J by 0 bases, with 4 bases of the junction left unmatched. The CDR3 is 17 amino acids. The germline CDR1 and CDR2 sequences are SGHNT and YYREEE (reference sequence). CDR3 amino acids: CASSLEAGGVAKNIQYF. In nucleotides, the CDR3 is TGTGCCAGCAGCTTGGAGGCGGGAGGGGTAGCCAAAAACATTCAGTACTTC.

The V and J genes are TRBV28 and TRBJ2-3; maybe TRBD1 (5 bases). Germline CDR1 and CDR2: MDHEN and SYDVKM. This CDR3 has 10 amino acids. V was clipped by 10 bases and J by 14 bases, with 16 bases between them. CDR3 residues: CATTDDSMYF. The CDR3 DNA follows: TGTGCCACTACGGACGACAGTATGTATTTT.

The chain recombines TRBV27 with TRBJ2-5; D not certain. Trimming took off 4 bases at V and 3 bases at J, with 6 bases between the two ends. Germline V CDR1 and CDR2: MNHEY, SMNVEV (reference sequence). The CDR3 contains 12 residues. CDR3 sequence (DNA): TGTGCCAGCAGTTCACGGGAAGAGACCCAGTACTTC. It specifies CASSSREETQYF.

CDR3: CASSRTLNTEAFF. Written as DNA, the CDR3 is TGTGCCAGCAGCAGGACCTTGAACACTGAAGCTTTCTTT. V and J are TRBV5-6 and TRBJ1-1, with D unresolved. The CDR3 covers 13 residues. Germline V CDR1 and CDR2: SGHDT, YYEEEE. Trimming left V 4 bases short and J 0 bases short, with 7 bases between.

The genes are TRBV6-1 and TRBJ1-6; D is unresolved. The germline V gene has CDR1 MNHNS and CDR2 SASEGT. V lost 4 bases, J lost 6 bases, and 16 bases lay in between. The CDR3 is 16 residues long. In nucleotides, the CDR3 is TGTGCCAGCAGTGGGCACAGACAAACAAGTAATTCACCCCTCCACTTT. Translated: CASSGHRQTSNSPLHF.

This chain connects TRBV28 to TRBJ1-2, with 12 bases matching TRBD1. V lost 5 bases and J lost 2; bases outside the gene matches: 0. Per germline, CDR1 MDHEN and CDR2 SYDVKM. The CDR3 is 14 residues long. The CDR3: CASSGTGGNYGYTF. The CDR3 DNA reads as TGTGCCAGCAGTGGGACAGGGGGCAACTATGGCTACACCTTC.

As DNA, the CDR3 is TGTGCCAGCAGTTACCCGTCGCAGAATTCACCCCTCCACTTT. Translated: CASSYPSQNSPLHF. The rearrangement uses TRBV6-5 and TRBJ1-6; D gene unclear. Germline V CDR1 and CDR2: MNHEY, SVGAGI. The CDR3 runs 14 residues. With 2 bases removed from V and 7 bases from J, the gap between germline ends came to 9 bases.

This clone was seen once. The genes are TRBV6-5 and TRBJ1-1, with TRBD1 matching 7 bases. Germline V gene sequence: CDR1 MNHEY, CDR2 SVGAGI. Germline trimming cut 2 bases from V and 5 bases from J; bases unmatched to any gene: 5. CDR3 length: 14 residues. The CDR3 is CASSYATGYTEAFF. DNA of the CDR3: TGTGCCAGCAGTTACGCGACAGGGTATACTGAAGCTTTCTTT.

This clone was detected only a few times. This chain links TRBV5-1 with TRBJ2-4; TRBD2 might be the D (6 bases). V lost 5 bases, J lost 6 bases, and 15 bases lay in between. In germline, CDR1 is SGHRS, CDR2 YFSETQ. The CDR3 runs to 14 residues. CDR3 sequence reads: CASSSGDGINIQYF. In DNA, the CDR3 is TGCGCCAGCAGTTCGGGGGACGGCATAAACATTCAGTACTTC.

This rearrangement joins TRBV19 to TRBJ2-7, with TRBD2 identical over 7 bases. The CDR3 length is 14 residues. Germline trimming cut 7 bases from V and 3 bases from J; bases unmatched to any gene: 9. The V gene's germline CDR1 is LNHDA and CDR2 SQIVND (reference sequence). CDR3 nucleotide sequence: TGTGCCAGTAAACGGCCGGGGGGAAACTACGAGCAGTACTTC. Protein sequence: CASKRPGGNYEQYF.

The chain's CDR3 is CASSLVSGRANEQFF. In DNA form, the CDR3 reads TGCGCCAGCAGCTTGGTGAGCGGGAGGGCCAATGAGCAGTTCTTC. This chain links TRBV5-1 with TRBJ2-1; 10 bases are shared with TRBD2. This CDR3 comprises 15 residues. The ends lost 0 bases at V and 6 bases at J; junction bases unmatched: 3. Germline values: CDR1 SGHRS, CDR2 YFSETQ. Full variable domain (remainder filled in from reference TRBV5-1 and TRBJ2-1): KAGVTQTPRYLIKTRGQQVTLSCSPISGHRSVSWYQQTPGQGLQFLFEYFSETQRNKGNFPGRFSGRQFSNSRSEMNVSTLELGDSALYLCASSLVSGRANEQFFGPGTRLTVL.

The chain has TRBV28 and TRBJ1-4; a weak D match, TRBD1 (5 bases). The length of the CDR3 is 16 residues. V was cut by 1 base and J by 6 bases, with 15 bases left in between. In germline, CDR1 is MDHEN, CDR2 SYDVKM. CDR3 residues: CASSLSGGKKDEKLFF. The CDR3 DNA reads as TGTGCCAGCAGTTTATCGGGGGGGAAAAAGGATGAAAAACTGTTTTTT.

The V and J genes are TRBV7-2 and TRBJ2-7; no clear D. The CDR3 covers 14 residues. Germline V gene sequence: CDR1 SGHTA, CDR2 FQGNSA. Deletions cut 5 bases from V and 3 bases from J, with 14 bases between. DNA for the CDR3: TGTGCCAGCAGCCGGTGGGGTCGGAACTACGAGCAGTACTTC. Protein: CASSRWGRNYEQYF.

This chain uses TRBV28 with TRBJ1-1; D possibly corresponds to TRBD1 (5 bases). Germline assignment: CDR1 MDHEN and CDR2 SYDVKM. V was trimmed by 3 bases and J by 0 bases, leaving 17 bases between them. CDR3 size: 17 residues. The CDR3 nucleotides read TGTGCCAGCAGTTTGACGGGGGGTCGGTCAATGAACACTGAAGCTTTCTTT. It encodes CASSLTGGRSMNTEAFF.

CDR3 DNA sequence: TGTGCCAGCAGCTTAATCGTCGGGGGGTCTTACCACGAGCAGTACTTC. This codes for CASSLIVGGSYHEQYF. The J gene is TRBJ2-7, the V gene TRBV7-9; 7 bases match TRBD2. The CDR3 runs 16 residues. The germline V gene encodes CDR1 SEHNR and CDR2 FQNEAQ (reference sequence). Losses at the gene ends were 2 bases for V and 5 bases for J; bases not matched to a gene: 12.

J is TRBJ2-2 and V is TRBV2; no definite D call. CDR1 and CDR2 (germline): SNHLY, FYNNEI. The CDR3 consists of 17 residues. V shed 6 bases and J shed 0 bases, with 17 bases lying between them. The CDR3 nucleotides read TGTGCCAGCAGCAGATCGCAGACTGGAGCGAACACCGGGGAGCTGTTTTTT. It translates to CASSRSQTGANTGELFF.

The chain has TRBV29-1 and TRBJ2-7, with 7 bases that match TRBD1. V dropped 4 bases and J dropped 0; count of bases not matched to a gene: 6. Germline CDR1 reads SQVTM; CDR2 reads ANQGSEA. The CDR3 has 14 amino acids. CDR3 protein: CSVVGQESSYEQYF. The CDR3 DNA reads TGCAGCGTTGTTGGACAGGAAAGCTCCTACGAGCAGTACTTC.

The chain combines TRBV28 with TRBJ2-5; 12 nucleotides align to TRBD1. The CDR3 has 16 amino acids. CDR1 and CDR2 from the germline V gene are MDHEN and SYDVKM. The J segment lost 5 bases and the V segment lost 6 bases, leaving 10 bases of the junction unmatched. The CDR3 loop is CASSSGTGGWGETQYF. The CDR3 DNA reads as TGTGCCAGCAGCTCCGGGACAGGGGGCTGGGGGGAGACCCAGTACTTC.

In DNA, the CDR3 is TGTGCCAGTAGTATAGGGGTCAGGCTGTATCAGCCCCAGCATTTT. Translating it yields CASSIGVRLYQPQHF. The rearrangement uses TRBV19 and TRBJ1-5; D is ambiguous. Germline assignment: CDR1 LNHDA and CDR2 SQIVND (reference sequence). V was clipped by 1 base and J by 5 bases, with 12 bases between them. The length of the CDR3 is 15 residues. Based on the CDR3 plus reference TRBV19 and TRBJ1-5, the full variable domain is DGGITQSPKYLFRKEGQNVTLSCEQNLNHDAMYWYRQDPGQGLRLIYYSQIVNDFQKGDIAEGYSVSREKKESFPLTVTSAQKNPTAFYLCASSIGVRLYQPQHFGDGTRLSIL.

This chain links TRBV7-2 with TRBJ1-2; maybe TRBD1 (5 bases). This CDR3 has 14 residues. V lost 1 base and J lost 4, with 10 bases in between. Germline loops: CDR1 SGHTA, CDR2 FQGNSA. The CDR3 reads CASSLGLGGYGYTF. The CDR3 nucleotides read TGTGCCAGCAGCTTAGGACTGGGGGGCTATGGCTACACCTTC.

J is TRBJ1-4 and V is TRBV9, with D maybe TRBD1 (6 bases). CDR1 is SGDLS, CDR2 YYNGEE, per germline. V lost 1 base and J 4 bases, leaving 8 bases between the germline ends. This CDR3 is built from 14 residues. The CDR3 DNA is TGTGCCAGCAGCGTACAGGGGAATAATGAAAAACTGTTTTTT. The encoded protein is CASSVQGNNEKLFF.

The chain uses TRBV11-2 and TRBJ1-2; D not resolved. Trimming removed 3 bases at V and 6 bases at J, with 5 bases between. The CDR3 loop spans 11 amino acids. In germline, CDR1 is SGHAT, CDR2 FQNNGV. The CDR3 bases are TGTGCCAGCAGCTTGGGCCATGGCTACACCTTC. Translation gives CASSLGHGYTF. Full variable domain (rest looked up from reference TRBV11-2 and TRBJ1-2): EAGVAQSPRYKIIEKRQSVAFWCNPISGHATLYWYQQILGQGPKLLIQFQNNGVVDDSQLPKDRFSAERLKGVDSTLKIQPAKLEDSAVYLCASSLGHGYTFGSGTRLTVV.

The chain uses TRBV29-1 and TRBJ2-1, with D unresolved. The CDR3 is 14 residues long. Germline values: CDR1 SQVTM, CDR2 ANQGSEA. Between the trimmed V and J ends, which lost 5 bases and 0 bases, there was a span of 11 bases. This chain's CDR3 is CSVSPTGSYNEQFF. The CDR3 DNA is TGCAGCGTTTCCCCTACCGGCTCCTACAATGAGCAGTTCTTC.

The rearrangement uses TRBV9 and TRBJ2-1; 7 bases align to TRBD2. V shed 1 base and J 1 base; nucleotides not matched to a gene: 5. Germline assignment: CDR1 SGDLS and CDR2 YYNGEE. CDR3 length equals 16 residues. The CDR3 DNA is TGTGCCAGCAGCGTAAGCGGGGCTTATTCCTACAATGAGCAGTTCTTC. It yields the protein CASSVSGAYSYNEQFF.

The V gene is TRBV19, the J gene TRBJ1-2; D remains unclear. Per germline, CDR1 LNHDA and CDR2 SQIVND (reference sequence). The ends were cut back, 5 bases at V and 8 bases at J, with 18 bases in the middle. CDR3 length equals 14 residues. The CDR3 region has the DNA TGTGCCAGTAGTGTCCACCGCCCCTCTAGGGGCTACACCTTC. This codes for CASSVHRPSRGYTF. The entire variable domain, with the rest obtained from reference TRBV19 and TRBJ1-2, is as follows: DGGITQSPKYLFRKEGQNVTLSCEQNLNHDAMYWYRQDPGQGLRLIYYSQIVNDFQKGDIAEGYSVSREKKESFPLTVTSAQKNPTAFYLCASSVHRPSRGYTFGSGTRLTVV.

V gene TRBV6-5 combines with J gene TRBJ1-6; no reliable D call. This CDR3 spans 12 amino acids. V lost 7 bases, J lost 10 bases, and 11 bases lay in between. In germline, CDR1 is MNHEY, CDR2 SVGAGI. The CDR3 coding sequence is TGTGCCAGCACTAACCTTGGCTCACCCCTCCACTTT. Translating it yields CASTNLGSPLHF.

The rearrangement uses TRBV19 and TRBJ2-1, with TRBD2 matching over 14 bases. This CDR3 contains 19 residues. Germline V gives CDR1 LNHDA, CDR2 SQIVND (reference sequence). V shed 5 bases, J shed 0 bases, and the junction held 9 bases outside the gene matches. The CDR3 DNA is TGTGCCAGTAGTCCCAGGACTAGCGGGGGGCTCAGCTCCTACAATGAGCAGTTCTTC. Its protein is CASSPRTSGGLSSYNEQFF.

The chain recombines TRBV18 with TRBJ2-7; D possibly corresponds to TRBD2 (5 bases). Trimming left V 6 bases short and J 0 bases short, with 21 bases between. CDR1 and CDR2 from the germline V gene are KGHSH and LQKENI. There are 17 residues in the CDR3. CDR3 sequence reads: CASSLNPTGGFSYEQYF. The CDR3 nucleotides read TGTGCCAGCTCCTTAAATCCCACGGGCGGGTTCTCCTACGAGCAGTACTTC.

The chain combines TRBV7-8 with TRBJ2-2; D is unclear. CDR3 length: 12 amino acids. The germline V and J ends were trimmed by 8 bases and 6 bases, with 10 bases remaining between them. CDR1 is SGHVS, CDR2 FQNEAQ, per germline. CDR3 residues: CASLLESGELFF. The CDR3 coding sequence is TGTGCCAGCCTCTTAGAGTCCGGGGAGCTGTTTTTT.

The chain is built from TRBV19 and TRBJ1-1; D uncertain. The CDR3 is 13 amino acids. V was clipped by 4 bases and J by 4 bases, with 10 bases between them. CDR1 and CDR2 from the germline V gene are LNHDA and SQIVND (reference sequence). The CDR3 reads CASSTIWGTEAFF. The CDR3 DNA reads as TGTGCCAGTAGTACTATTTGGGGCACTGAAGCTTTCTTT. Full variable domain (remainder filled in from reference TRBV19 and TRBJ1-1): DGGITQSPKYLFRKEGQNVTLSCEQNLNHDAMYWYRQDPGQGLRLIYYSQIVNDFQKGDIAEGYSVSREKKESFPLTVTSAQKNPTAFYLCASSTIWGTEAFFGQGTRLTVV.

The chain has TRBV5-4 and TRBJ1-3; D ambiguous. This CDR3 spans 16 amino acids. Trimming took 2 bases from V and 0 from J, leaving 12 bases between them. Germline V gene sequence: CDR1 SGHNT, CDR2 YYREEE (reference sequence). The CDR3 region is CASSFKNTTSGNTIYF. As DNA, the CDR3 is TGTGCCAGCAGCTTTAAGAACACAACCTCTGGAAACACCATATATTTT. The full variable domain, completed using reference TRBV5-4 and TRBJ1-3, is ETGVTQSPTHLIKTRGQQVTLRCSSQSGHNTVSWYQQALGQGPQFIFQYYREEENGRGNFPPRFSGLQFPNYSSELNVNALELDDSALYLCASSFKNTTSGNTIYFGEGSWLTVV.

The chain joins TRBV27 to TRBJ2-5; the D is unclear. V was clipped by 3 bases and J by 5 bases, with 10 bases between them. Germline V gene lookup returns CDR1 MNHEY and CDR2 SMNVEV (reference sequence). The CDR3 consists of 13 residues. The CDR3 region has the DNA TGTGCCAGCAGTTTGTGGCAGGACGAGACCCAGTACTTC. Translated, it gives CASSLWQDETQYF.